These 17 T cell receptor beta chains share one sample of origin, sequenced in a study of Ad26.COV2.S vaccination and SARS-CoV-2 variants. As to treatment: 15 to 20 received Ad26.COV2.S at low or high dose, single or two shots; about 5 received placebo; per-sample allocation not given. Sampling was performed 63 days after the first vaccine or placebo injection. Clones were read by immunoSEQ multiplex PCR, and TCRdb kept only the in-frame ones, dropping some. This sample yields about 320,000 clones, of which around four fifths are seen a single time; 2% to 2.5% belongs to the top ten. Sample: peripheral blood, taken in a trial of Ad26.COV2.S vaccine versus placebo. These receptors all stem from a person aged 18-60 years who received the Ad26.COV2.S COVID-19 vaccine or a placebo.

CDR3 nucleotide sequence: TGTGCCAGCAGCTTAGATCAGATTTCCAAACGGGAGACCCAGTACTTC. Translated: CASSLDQISKRETQYF. The chain recombines TRBV11-3 with TRBJ2-5; no firm D call. The CDR3 totals 16 residues. Germline V gene sequence: CDR1 SGHNT, CDR2 YENEEA. V lost 0 bases to trimming and J lost 5 bases, with 16 bases between them.

This sequence joins TRBV11-3 and TRBJ1-4; a weak D match, TRBD1 (5 bases). Deletions cut 7 bases from V and 6 bases from J, with 21 bases between. The CDR3 contains 16 residues. Looked up from germline, CDR1 is SGHNT and CDR2 is YENEEA. CDR3 sequence (DNA): TGTGCCAGCACCATGGGGCCCCCGACATTGGATGAAAAACTGTTTTTT. Translated: CASTMGPPTLDEKLFF.

This chain uses TRBV6-6 with TRBJ2-5, with 11 bases identical to TRBD2. CDR3 length: 15 amino acids. Germline assignment: CDR1 MNHNY and CDR2 SVGAGI (reference sequence). V gave up 5 bases and J gave up 5 bases; unmatched junction bases: 7. The CDR3, as DNA: TGTGCCAGCAGTCTTGCCTCTAGCGGGGGGGAGACCCAGTACTTC. The encoded protein is CASSLASSGGETQYF.

CDR3 nucleotide sequence: TGTGCCAGCAGTCACAGGGGGGGGATGAACACTGAAGCTTTCTTT. The encoded protein is CASSHRGGMNTEAFF. The J gene is TRBJ1-1, the V gene TRBV28; 8 bases agree with TRBD1. V shed 5 bases, J shed 0 bases, and the junction held 5 bases outside the gene matches. The germline gives CDR1 MDHEN, CDR2 SYDVKM. The CDR3 loop spans 15 amino acids.

CDR3 protein: CASSFLGGNGYTF. CDR3 nucleotides: TGTGCCAGCAGTTTCTTAGGGGGGAATGGCTACACCTTC. The V call is TRBV27, the J call TRBJ1-2; a weak D match, TRBD1 (6 bases). The V end was cut by 3 bases, the J end by 6 bases, with 11 bases between. This CDR3 contains 13 residues. In germline, CDR1 is MNHEY, CDR2 SMNVEV (reference sequence).

This clone is a singleton in its sample. This chain links TRBV6-5 with TRBJ1-2, with 12 bases lining up with TRBD1. Looked up from germline, CDR1 is MNHEY and CDR2 is SVGAGI. Unmatched junction bases numbered 7, after V lost 7 bases and J lost 4 bases. This CDR3 is built from 15 residues. CDR3: CASNRGQGAVYGYTF. Written as DNA, the CDR3 is TGTGCCAGCAACCGGGGACAGGGGGCGGTCTATGGCTACACCTTC.

This chain connects TRBV6-1 to TRBJ1-2; the D is unclear. Germline CDR1 reads MNHNS; CDR2 reads SASEGT. V was trimmed by 2 bases and J by 4 bases, leaving 23 bases between them. This CDR3 is 18 amino acids long. The CDR3 sequence is CASSENAYGSPSGYGYTF. DNA of the CDR3: TGTGCCAGCAGTGAAAACGCGTACGGCTCCCCTTCGGGCTATGGCTACACCTTC.

This chain joins TRBV5-1 and TRBJ2-2, with 9 bases aligning to TRBD1. Germline CDR1 SGHRS, CDR2 YFSETQ. This CDR3 has 17 residues. V lost 3 bases to trimming and J lost 4 bases; unmatched junction nucleotides: 10. CDR3 nucleotides: TGCGCCAGCAGCTCGAGGTCGGGACAGGGATTCACCGGGGAGCTGTTTTTT. The encoded protein is CASSSRSGQGFTGELFF.

The chain combines TRBV2 with TRBJ2-7; D is perhaps TRBD1 (5 bases). V shed 10 bases and J shed 6 bases, with 22 bases lying between them. The CDR3 consists of 14 residues. From germline, CDR1 is SNHLY and CDR2 FYNNEI. The chain's CDR3 is CATTPQGSLSEQYF. CDR3 DNA: TGTGCCACCACCCCCCAGGGCTCATTGAGCGAGCAGTACTTC.

The J gene is TRBJ2-5, the V gene TRBV7-2, with D possibly matching TRBD1 (6 bases). This CDR3 has 15 amino acids. V was clipped by 1 base and J by 1 base, with 10 bases between them. Germline-derived CDR1 and CDR2 are SGHTA and FQGNSA. CDR3 sequence reads: CASSLDRTVQETQYF. The CDR3 DNA follows: TGTGCCAGCAGCTTAGATAGGACAGTCCAAGAGACCCAGTACTTC.

The CDR3 sequence: CASSLDNYEQYF. The DNA for the CDR3 is TGTGCCAGCAGCCTCGACAACTACGAGCAGTACTTC. V and J are TRBV7-9 and TRBJ2-7, with unresolved D. There are 12 residues in the CDR3. The V end lost 5 bases, the J end lost 3 bases, and 8 bases lay between the germline ends. CDR1 and CDR2 from the germline V gene are SEHNR and FQNEAQ (reference sequence). Together with reference TRBV7-9 and TRBJ2-7, the CDR3 gives the full variable domain: DTGVSQNPRHKITKRGQNVTFRCDPISEHNRLYWYRQTLGQGPEFLTYFQNEAQLEKSRLLSDRFSAERPKGSFSTLEIQRTEQGDSAMYLCASSLDNYEQYFGPGTRLTVT.

The CDR3 DNA reads as TGTGCCAGCAGCCATTCGAGCTCTGGAAACACCATATATTTT. This codes for CASSHSSSGNTIYF. V usage is TRBV5-5 and J usage is TRBJ1-3; no clear D gene. The V gene lost 4 bases and the J gene lost 0 bases, with 8 bases spanning the gap. The germline CDR1 and CDR2 sequences are SGHKS and YYEKEE (reference sequence). The CDR3 is 14 residues long.

V usage is TRBV7-2 and J usage is TRBJ1-2, with a weak D call TRBD1 (6 bases). The length of the CDR3 is 15 residues. Germline loops: CDR1 SGHTA, CDR2 FQGNSA. V gave up 3 bases and J gave up 2 bases, with 13 bases separating them. The DNA of the CDR3 is TGTGCCAGCAGCTTGGGAGGACAGCCAAACTATGGCTACACCTTC. Protein sequence: CASSLGGQPNYGYTF.

V and J are TRBV3-1 (or the pseudogene TRBV3-2) and TRBJ1-5; D gene unclear. Germline CDR1 and CDR2: LGHDT and YNNKEL (reference sequence). The germline V and J ends were trimmed by 3 bases and 5 bases, with 11 bases remaining between them. The CDR3 sequence is 14 residues long. For the CDR3, the DNA is TGTGCCAGCAGCCAGGGAGGGTGGGATCAGCCCCAGCATTTT. Translated: CASSQGGWDQPQHF.

This sequence joins TRBV6-1 and TRBJ1-1, with 7 bases that match TRBD1. CDR3 length: 15 residues. With V trimmed by 5 bases and J by 1 base, 7 bases remained unmatched. The germline V gene has CDR1 MNHNS and CDR2 SASEGT. CDR3 in amino acids: CASSLGTVRNTEAFF. The CDR3 coding sequence is TGTGCCAGCAGTCTGGGGACAGTCAGGAACACTGAAGCTTTCTTT.

The chain uses TRBV10-1 and TRBJ2-3, with D hard to call. Germline V lookup: CDR1 WNHNN, CDR2 SYGVQD (reference sequence). The CDR3 runs to 14 residues. The V and J ends lost 6 bases and 0 bases respectively, with 10 bases between them. The CDR3 DNA is TGCGCCAGCAGAGCCGGGTTCAGCACAGATACGCAGTATTTT. Translation gives CASRAGFSTDTQYF.

In this sample, this clone turned up a few times. The chain is built from TRBV25-1 and TRBJ2-5; D unclear. The CDR3 length is 13 residues. Germline assignment: CDR1 MGHDK and CDR2 SYGVNS. Trimming stripped 9 bases from V and 0 bases from J, with 11 bases between. CDR3 nucleotides: TGTGCCAGTTCTAGGATCGACCAAGAGACCCAGTACTTC. This encodes CASSRIDQETQYF.